A single sample is the source of the 30 T cell receptor beta chains below, sequenced in a study of Tregs in tolerant kidney transplant recipients. The method was immunoSEQ multiplex PCR; TCRdb's version includes in-frame clones alone and lacks a portion of them. There are 85,000 to 95,000 clones in the sample; over 85% occur only once, and over 4% lies in the top ten. Sequencing input: CD8+ T cells from blood. These receptors came from a human donor in good health.

The V and J genes are TRBV29-1 and TRBJ2-7, with 9 bases lining up with TRBD2. The V and J ends lost 0 bases and 3 bases, in that order; junction bases with no gene match: 6. Germline V lookup: CDR1 SQVTM, CDR2 ANQGSEA. The CDR3 is made up of 15 amino acids. CDR3 amino acids: CSVEESLAGYYEQYF. The CDR3, as DNA: TGCAGCGTTGAAGAAAGCCTAGCGGGATACTACGAGCAGTACTTC.

The rearrangement links TRBV7-9 to TRBJ2-7; TRBD1 matches 10 bases. Unmatched junction bases numbered 7, after V lost 5 bases and J lost 0 bases. Germline V gene lookup returns CDR1 SEHNR and CDR2 FQNEAQ (reference sequence). The CDR3 extends over 16 amino acids. The CDR3 coding sequence is TGTGCCAGCAGCCTCTGGACAGGGGGATTCTCCTACGAGCAGTACTTC. Amino acid sequence: CASSLWTGGFSYEQYF.

With respect to this clone: The junction and the germline gene differ at one end; a read error may be behind it. V usage is TRBV6-1 and J usage is TRBJ2-7; 7 bases fit TRBD1. The CDR3 sequence is 12 residues long. Germline CDR1 and CDR2: MNHNS and SASEGT. DNA for the CDR3: TGTGCCAGCAGTCTCACAGGGGACGAGCAGCACTTC. Translated: CASSLTGDEQHF.

For the CDR3, the DNA is TGTGCCAGCAGCTCTCGAGGACCGGCTGGCTACACCTTC. Its protein product is CASSSRGPAGYTF. V gene TRBV9 combines with J gene TRBJ1-2; D not certain. The CDR3 runs to 13 residues. Germline V lookup: CDR1 SGDLS, CDR2 YYNGEE. The germline V and J ends were trimmed by 4 bases and 7 bases, with 14 bases remaining between them. The variable domain in full, completed from reference TRBV9 and TRBJ1-2, reads DSGVTQTPKHLITATGQRVTLRCSPRSGDLSVYWYQQSLDQGLQFLIQYYNGEERAKGNILERFSAQQFPDLHSELNLSSLELGDSALYFCASSSRGPAGYTFGSGTRLTVV.

The chain combines TRBV15 with TRBJ1-4; 10 nucleotides align to TRBD1. V was pared by 0 bases and J by 10 bases, with 11 bases of the junction left unmatched. The CDR3 is made up of 17 amino acids. Germline V lookup: CDR1 LNHNV, CDR2 YYDKDF (reference sequence). The CDR3 nucleotides read TGTGCCACCAGCAGAGATCAACCGACAGGGGGCAAGGGAAAACTGTTTTTT. Its protein is CATSRDQPTGGKGKLFF.

V and J are TRBV12-5 and TRBJ2-7; the D gene is possibly TRBD2 (6 bases). Germline CDR1 LGHNT, CDR2 FRNRAP. Between the trimmed V and J ends, which lost 6 bases and 5 bases, there was a span of 23 bases. This CDR3 spans 16 amino acids. The CDR3 here is CASGNFRELGRNEQYF. The CDR3 nucleotides read TGTGCTAGTGGAAACTTTCGGGAGTTAGGGAGGAACGAGCAGTACTTC.

The rearrangement uses TRBV16 and TRBJ1-6, with 7 nucleotides matching TRBD1. The CDR3 is 16 residues long. Germline CDR1 KGHSY, CDR2 FQNENV. V lost 4 bases, J lost 6 bases, and 9 bases stayed unmatched. CDR3 protein: CASSRTGQKSNSPLHF. The CDR3 DNA sequence: TGTGCCAGCAGCCGGACGGGACAGAAGAGTAATTCACCCCTCCACTTT.

The chain couples TRBV6-1 to TRBJ2-6; D not certain. There are 15 residues in the CDR3. Trimming removed 5 bases at V and 0 bases at J, with 8 bases between. Looked up from germline, CDR1 is MNHNS and CDR2 is SASEGT. Written as DNA, the CDR3 is TGTGCCAGCAGTCTCATACACTCTGGGGCCAACGTCCTGACTTTC. As protein: CASSLIHSGANVLTF.

The V call is TRBV9, the J call TRBJ1-2; D gene uncertain. The CDR3 runs to 13 residues. Germline CDR1 SGDLS, CDR2 YYNGEE. V was clipped by 0 bases and J by 7 bases, with 10 bases between them. The CDR3 sequence is CASSVEHYRGYTF. In DNA form, the CDR3 reads TGTGCCAGCAGCGTAGAGCATTATCGTGGCTACACCTTC.

The V call is TRBV4-2, the J call TRBJ1-2, with a weak D call TRBD1 (5 bases). The CDR3 is 11 residues long. Looked up from germline, CDR1 is LGHNA and CDR2 is YNFKEQ. V was pared by 4 bases and J by 10 bases, with 10 bases between. CDR3 amino acids: CASSLRTHYTF. The CDR3 region has the DNA TGTGCCAGCAGCCTACGGACACACTACACCTTC.

This clone was observed once. This CDR3 reads CASSISGGPYNEQFF. For the CDR3, the DNA is TGTGCCAGTAGTATAAGCGGGGGGCCCTACAATGAGCAGTTCTTC. V is TRBV19 and J is TRBJ2-1; the match to TRBD2 covers 9 bases. V was pared by 2 bases and J by 2 bases, with 1 base of the junction left unmatched. In germline, CDR1 is LNHDA, CDR2 SQIVND (reference sequence). The CDR3 extends over 15 amino acids.

The chain employs TRBV11-2 and TRBJ2-3; tentatively, D is TRBD2 (6 bases). Per germline, CDR1 SGHAT and CDR2 FQNNGV. Trimming stripped 5 bases from V and 4 bases from J, with 13 bases between. CDR3 size: 14 residues. CDR3 amino acids: CASSPVGGADTQYF. CDR3 nucleotides: TGTGCCAGCAGCCCAGTAGGAGGGGCAGATACGCAGTATTTT. Full variable domain (outside the CDR3, taken from reference TRBV11-2 and TRBJ2-3): EAGVAQSPRYKIIEKRQSVAFWCNPISGHATLYWYQQILGQGPKLLIQFQNNGVVDDSQLPKDRFSAERLKGVDSTLKIQPAKLEDSAVYLCASSPVGGADTQYFGPGTRLTVL.

The chain couples TRBV2 to TRBJ1-5; the match to TRBD1 covers 7 bases. Germline V gene lookup returns CDR1 SNHLY and CDR2 FYNNEI. The CDR3 extends over 14 amino acids. V lost 6 bases and J lost 1; bases outside the gene matches: 3. The CDR3 DNA is TGTGCCAGCAGGCCGACAGGGAGCAATCAGCCCCAGCATTTT. Its protein product is CASRPTGSNQPQHF.

The chain carries TRBV19 and TRBJ2-7; 7 bases are shared with TRBD1. The V gene's germline CDR1 is LNHDA and CDR2 SQIVND (reference sequence). Trimming took 3 bases from V and 2 from J; bases not matched to a gene: 4. The CDR3 has 14 residues. The CDR3 protein is CASSIFQGAYEQYF. For the CDR3, the DNA is TGTGCCAGTAGTATCTTCCAGGGGGCCTACGAGCAGTACTTC.

The rearrangement uses TRBV15 and TRBJ2-3; 7 nucleotides line up with TRBD2. The CDR3 has 17 amino acids. From germline, CDR1 is LNHNV and CDR2 YYDKDF (reference sequence). Losses at the gene ends were 1 base for V and 2 bases for J; bases not matched to a gene: 9. Here the CDR3 reads CATSRGLGTTNTDTQYF. CDR3 coding DNA: TGTGCCACCAGCAGAGGATTGGGGACTACCAACACAGATACGCAGTATTTT. The full variable domain, rest sourced from reference TRBV15 and TRBJ2-3, is DAMVIQNPRYQVTQFGKPVTLSCSQTLNHNVMYWYQQKSSQAPKLLFHYYDKDFNNEADTPDNFQSRRPNTSFCFLDIRSPGLGDTAMYLCATSRGLGTTNTDTQYFGPGTRLTVL.

This chain connects TRBV27 to TRBJ1-1, with TRBD1 matching 7 bases. Trimming removed 5 bases from V and 1 base from J; junction bases left unmatched: 4. The CDR3 runs 14 residues. Germline loops: CDR1 MNHEY, CDR2 SMNVEV (reference sequence). CDR3 in amino acids: CASSPGQKNTEAFF. For the CDR3, the DNA is TGTGCCAGCAGTCCGGGACAGAAGAACACTGAAGCTTTCTTT.

This chain links TRBV28 with TRBJ2-7, with 8 bases fitting TRBD2. The V and J ends lost 6 bases and 1 base, in that order; junction bases with no gene match: 11. The germline V gene encodes CDR1 MDHEN and CDR2 SYDVKM. The CDR3 covers 16 residues. Written as DNA, the CDR3 is TGTGCCAGCAGCCCAATACTAGCGGAAGAATCCTACGAGCAGTACTTC. Translation gives CASSPILAEESYEQYF.

This clone is deemed medium-sized. This chain connects TRBV7-2 to TRBJ1-4, with 8 bases lining up with TRBD1. V was pared by 0 bases and J by 0 bases, with 6 bases of the junction left unmatched. The CDR3 spans 18 residues. Germline assignment: CDR1 SGHTA and CDR2 FQGNSA. CDR3 in amino acids: CASSLALPTGATNEKLFF. CDR3 nucleotides: TGTGCCAGCAGCTTAGCTTTGCCGACAGGGGCAACTAATGAAAAACTGTTTTTT.

The chain uses TRBV27 and TRBJ2-1, with 15 nucleotides matching TRBD2. The CDR3 runs 15 residues. Germline CDR1 is MNHEY and CDR2 is SMNVEV (reference sequence). V trimming: 8 bases; J trimming: 7 bases; junction bases outside the gene matches: 6. The DNA of the CDR3 is TGTGCCAGCGGCCCCGGGACTAGCGGGAGGAATGAGCAGTTCTTC. Translating it yields CASGPGTSGRNEQFF.

The V and J genes are TRBV19 and TRBJ2-1; D remains ambiguous. V dropped 2 bases and J dropped 4 bases, with 18 bases sitting between them. CDR3 size: 17 residues. Germline CDR1 and CDR2: LNHDA and SQIVND (reference sequence). CDR3 sequence: CASSILPGSEIYNEQFF. In DNA, the CDR3 is TGTGCCAGTAGTATACTCCCGGGTTCCGAGATATACAATGAGCAGTTCTTC.

This rearrangement joins TRBV7-9 to TRBJ2-6, with D uncertain. The germline V gene encodes CDR1 SEHNR and CDR2 FQNEAQ (reference sequence). The CDR3 is made up of 14 amino acids. V was pared by 6 bases and J by 3 bases, with 9 bases between. The chain's CDR3 is CASRVLDGANVLTF. In DNA form, the CDR3 reads TGTGCCAGCAGGGTGTTAGATGGGGCCAACGTCCTGACTTTC.

This clone appeared a single time. The chain is built from TRBV4-1 and TRBJ2-5; tentative D call: TRBD2 (6 bases). Trimming pared 0 bases from V and 5 bases from J, leaving 13 bases between. The CDR3 covers 15 residues. Germline values: CDR1 MGHRA, CDR2 YSYEKL. This CDR3 reads CASSQDSAGLETQYF. CDR3 DNA: TGCGCCAGCAGCCAAGATTCCGCGGGGCTGGAGACCCAGTACTTC.

A single count supports this clone. The rearrangement links TRBV9 to TRBJ1-2; D perhaps matches TRBD1 (5 bases). Germline V CDR1 and CDR2: SGDLS, YYNGEE. The germline V and J ends were trimmed by 0 bases and 8 bases, with 8 bases remaining between them. CDR3 length: 12 amino acids. DNA for the CDR3: TGTGCCAGCAGCGTAGGGGGGGAAGGCTACACCTTC. It yields the protein CASSVGGEGYTF. The variable domain in full, completed from reference TRBV9 and TRBJ1-2, reads DSGVTQTPKHLITATGQRVTLRCSPRSGDLSVYWYQQSLDQGLQFLIQYYNGEERAKGNILERFSAQQFPDLHSELNLSSLELGDSALYFCASSVGGEGYTFGSGTRLTVV.

The rearrangement uses TRBV4-1 and TRBJ2-3; 8 bases are a match to TRBD2. CDR1 and CDR2 (germline): MGHRA, YSYEKL. The V and J ends lost 3 bases and 4 bases, in that order; junction bases with no gene match: 6. CDR3 length: 15 residues. CDR3 residues: CASSQEAGGADTQYF. CDR3 coding DNA: TGCGCCAGCAGCCAGGAAGCCGGGGGGGCAGATACGCAGTATTTT.

The chain recombines TRBV27 with TRBJ2-1; D may be TRBD1 (6 bases). Deletions cut 6 bases from V and 7 bases from J, with 28 bases between. This CDR3 is built from 18 residues. CDR1 MNHEY and CDR2 SMNVEV come from the germline V gene (reference sequence). The CDR3 loop reads CASRNDLTGFGRTNEQFF. In DNA, the CDR3 is TGTGCCAGCAGGAACGATTTGACAGGTTTCGGTAGGACAAATGAGCAGTTCTTC.

The J gene is TRBJ2-1, the V gene TRBV7-9; TRBD2 is a possible D gene (6 bases). CDR1 SEHNR and CDR2 FQNEAQ come from the germline V gene (reference sequence). The CDR3 consists of 16 residues. V lost 1 base to trimming and J lost 7 bases, with 17 bases between them. CDR3 sequence (DNA): TGTGCCAGCAGCTTAGGATGGGAGGCTACTCTGAATGAGCAGTTCTTC. Amino acid sequence: CASSLGWEATLNEQFF.

The rearrangement uses TRBV9 and TRBJ2-1; no definite D call. Germline V CDR1 and CDR2: SGDLS, YYNGEE. The CDR3 has 15 residues. V was trimmed by 0 bases and J by 5 bases, leaving 12 bases between them. CDR3 in amino acids: CASSVGGAGHNEQFF. The CDR3, as DNA: TGTGCCAGCAGCGTAGGCGGAGCCGGTCACAATGAGCAGTTCTTC.

V is TRBV21-1 and J is TRBJ2-7; TRBD1 was called by the table and not checked on the DNA. TRBV21-1 is given as a pseudogene. The CDR3 extends over 14 amino acids. In nucleotides, the CDR3 is TGTGCCAGCAGCAAAGCACTACAGGGCTACGAGCAGTACTTC. This encodes CASSKALQGYEQYF.

DNA of the CDR3: TGTGCCAGCAGTTTACGGGGCCTGGCGGTTGGAGAAAAACTGTTTTTT. Its translation is CASSLRGLAVGEKLFF. The chain uses TRBV27 and TRBJ1-4; tentatively, D is TRBD1 (5 bases). Germline CDR1 and CDR2: MNHEY and SMNVEV (reference sequence). V lost 2 bases to trimming and J lost 8 bases, with 18 bases between them. This CDR3 region has 16 residues.

This chain joins TRBV10-1 and TRBJ2-7; maybe TRBD1 (6 bases). From germline, CDR1 is WNHNN and CDR2 SYGVQD (reference sequence). The CDR3 spans 15 residues. V lost 0 bases, J lost 2 bases, and 11 bases lay in between. For the CDR3, the DNA is TGCGCCAGCAGTGAGTCTGGAACAGGGACCTACGAGCAGTACTTC. This sequence encodes CASSESGTGTYEQYF.